Listed here are 12 T cell receptor beta chains from one sample, sequenced in a study of OX40 agonist ivuxolimab in advanced cancers. Sequenced by immunoSEQ multiplex PCR; TCRdb stores in-frame clones only, minus some. The table shows around 15,000 clones, with approximately 77% occurring only once. The source material was CD4+ or CD8+ T cells sorted from blood, sampled in a trial of the OX40 agonist ivuxolimab. The origin of the receptors is an adult with an advanced solid tumor such as melanoma, head and neck, liver or kidney cancer.

The chain has TRBV6-6 and TRBJ1-2; possibly TRBD1 for D (5 bases). The CDR3 totals 12 residues. V was shortened by 6 bases and J by 7 bases, with 12 bases between the two germline ends. The V gene's germline CDR1 is MNHNY and CDR2 SVGAGI (reference sequence). CDR3 sequence (DNA): TGTGCCAGCAGGCCTCAGGGTCGTGGCTACACCTTC. It encodes CASRPQGRGYTF.

In its sample, this clone was seen once. The rearrangement joins TRBV27 to TRBJ2-3, with 8 bases aligning to TRBD1. The V segment lost 2 bases and the J segment 4 bases; nucleotides outside the gene matches: 8. CDR3 size: 16 residues. Per germline, CDR1 MNHEY and CDR2 SMNVEV (reference sequence). CDR3 amino acids: CASSLGSGGLSDTQYF. The CDR3 DNA sequence: TGTGCCAGCAGTTTAGGTTCAGGGGGCTTGTCAGATACGCAGTATTTT.

In this sample, this clone turned up once. The CDR3 bases are TGTGCCAGCAGCTTGGGGACGGGACCTTCCTACGAGCAGTACTTC. Protein: CASSLGTGPSYEQYF. The chain carries TRBV5-4 and TRBJ2-7; D might be TRBD1 or TRBD2, each matching 5 bases. This CDR3 is 15 amino acids long. Germline values: CDR1 SGHNT, CDR2 YYREEE (reference sequence). The V gene lost 0 bases and the J gene lost 1 base, with 11 bases spanning the gap. Based on the CDR3 plus reference TRBV5-4 and TRBJ2-7, the full variable domain is ETGVTQSPTHLIKTRGQQVTLRCSSQSGHNTVSWYQQALGQGPQFIFQYYREEENGRGNFPPRFSGLQFPNYSSELNVNALELDDSALYLCASSLGTGPSYEQYFGPGTRLTVT.

A remark on this clone: A junction end diverges from the germline sequence, so it may reflect a read error. V is TRBV2 and J is TRBJ2-7; 9 bases align to TRBD1. The CDR3 contains 13 residues. CDR1 SNHLY and CDR2 FYNNEI come from the germline V gene. The chain's CDR3 is CAGRTGATYEQYF. DNA for the CDR3: TGTGCCGGCAGGACAGGGGCCACCTACGAGCAGTACTTC.

The chain employs TRBV5-8 and TRBJ2-1; 11 nucleotides line up with TRBD1. This CDR3 has 16 residues. Germline CDR1 and CDR2: SGHTS and YDEGEE. Germline trimming cut 0 bases from V and 2 bases from J; bases unmatched to any gene: 1. CDR3 bases: TGTGCCAGCAGCTTGGGGACAGGGGGCCCCTACAATGAGCAGTTCTTC. The encoded protein is CASSLGTGGPYNEQFF.

The chain joins TRBV6-5 to TRBJ2-1; D is possibly TRBD1 (8 bases). Deletions cut 0 bases from V and 9 bases from J, with 15 bases between. In germline, CDR1 is MNHEY, CDR2 SVGAGI. This CDR3 has 15 amino acids. The chain's CDR3 is CASSYSMTGEGEQFF. CDR3 DNA: TGTGCCAGCAGTTACTCGATGACAGGGGAGGGTGAGCAGTTCTTC.

The chain combines TRBV11-2 with TRBJ2-7; D call uncertain. The CDR3 is 11 amino acids. V gave up 3 bases and J gave up 3 bases, with 3 bases separating them. Germline V lookup: CDR1 SGHAT, CDR2 FQNNGV. This CDR3 reads CASSFIYEQYF. The CDR3 bases are TGTGCCAGCAGCTTTATCTACGAGCAGTACTTC.

Judged by abundance, this clone is medium-sized. V gene TRBV9 combines with J gene TRBJ2-7; D ambiguous. Trimming removed 0 bases at V and 3 bases at J, with 10 bases between. The germline CDR1 and CDR2 sequences are SGDLS and YYNGEE. The CDR3 is 14 residues long. The CDR3 sequence is CASSVGLPGYEQYF. Written as DNA, the CDR3 is TGTGCCAGCAGCGTAGGACTCCCAGGCTACGAGCAGTACTTC. The entire variable domain, with the rest obtained from reference TRBV9 and TRBJ2-7, is as follows: DSGVTQTPKHLITATGQRVTLRCSPRSGDLSVYWYQQSLDQGLQFLIQYYNGEERAKGNILERFSAQQFPDLHSELNLSSLELGDSALYFCASSVGLPGYEQYFGPGTRLTVT.

V gene TRBV19 combines with J gene TRBJ1-1; tentatively, D is TRBD1 (6 bases). CDR3 length: 13 residues. CDR1 is LNHDA, CDR2 SQIVND, per germline (reference sequence). Trimming stripped 5 bases from V and 3 bases from J, with 10 bases between. Written as DNA, the CDR3 is TGTGCCAGTAGTGATACAGGGTACACTGAAGCTTTCTTT. This translates into CASSDTGYTEAFF. Full variable domain (remainder filled in from reference TRBV19 and TRBJ1-1): DGGITQSPKYLFRKEGQNVTLSCEQNLNHDAMYWYRQDPGQGLRLIYYSQIVNDFQKGDIAEGYSVSREKKESFPLTVTSAQKNPTAFYLCASSDTGYTEAFFGQGTRLTVV.

The J gene is TRBJ2-2, the V gene TRBV2; 7 bases map to TRBD1. Germline CDR1 SNHLY, CDR2 FYNNEI. With V trimmed by 6 bases and J by 7 bases, 8 bases remained unmatched. The CDR3 length is 14 residues. CDR3 protein: CASSMTGSNGELFF. The CDR3 bases are TGTGCCAGCAGCATGACAGGGTCGAACGGGGAGCTGTTTTTT. Looking up the rest from reference TRBV2 and TRBJ2-2 gives the full variable domain: EPEVTQTPSHQVTQMGQEVILRCVPISNHLYFYWYRQILGQKVEFLVSFYNNEISEKSEIFDDQFSVERPDGSNFTLKIRSTKLEDSAMYFCASSMTGSNGELFFGEGSRLTVL.

The chain combines TRBV11-2 with TRBJ2-3; D uncertain. Germline V gene sequence: CDR1 SGHAT, CDR2 FQNNGV. The CDR3 has 14 residues. V was cut by 0 bases and J by 0 bases, with 4 bases left in between. CDR3 nucleotide sequence: TGTGCCAGCAGCTTAGAAGGTAGCACAGATACGCAGTATTTT. Its translation is CASSLEGSTDTQYF.

Comments on this clone: This CDR3 is also generated by other DNA sequences in the sample. The rearrangement links TRBV5-1 to TRBJ2-4; TRBD2 agrees at 7 bases. The trim removed 0 bases at V and 5 bases at J, leaving 5 bases unmatched. Germline V gene sequence: CDR1 SGHRS, CDR2 YFSETQ. The CDR3 is 15 residues long. In DNA form, the CDR3 reads TGCGCCAGCAGCTTGGGTCGGGCGGGGGAAAACATTCAGTACTTC. Translation: CASSLGRAGENIQYF.